This TCR beta chain emerged from a study of control samples from healthy donors and cancer patients. Produced via immunoSEQ multiplex PCR; TCRdb's table is partial and in-frame only. This table holds roughly 130,000 clones, approximately 90% found once. The CDR3 runs to 14 residues. Germline CDR1 KGHSH, CDR2 LQKENI. V lost 3 bases to trimming and J lost 1 base, with 9 bases between them. The TCR comes from a young man in good health. This rearrangement joins TRBV18 to TRBJ1-1, with a tentative D call TRBD1 (6 bases). The sample was blood. CDR3 nucleotide sequence: TGTGCCAGCTCACCGGGACACAGGAACACTGAAGCTTTCTTT. Its protein is CASSPGHRNTEAFF.